This T cell receptor beta chain was sequenced in a study of blood T cell repertoires in COVID-19. Study-wide context: Acute and convalescent COVID-19 samples came from the United States, Italy and Spain. T cells, B-cell-depleted T cells, or PBMCs provided the cDNA or gDNA that served as material.

This clone was found once. Per the original methods: Amplification of reference gene primers provided the estimated nucleated cell counts. Using immunoSEQ multiplex PCR, the repertoire was profiled, and TCRdb retains in-frame clones only, with some absent. V, J and clone size derive from that table, while D and trimming were established from the DNA sequence. Of approximately 230,000 clones listed, 65% to 85% were seen once; the top ten hold about 4%. Trimming at V came to 4 bases and at J to 1 base, leaving 7 bases not matched to a gene. This CDR3 has 16 amino acids. CDR1 WSHSY and CDR2 SAAADI come from the germline V gene.

The receptor's source is a woman aged 35 to 49 with active or convalescent COVID-19. This chain uses TRBV10-2 with TRBJ1-1, with TRBD1 identical over 9 bases. Source material: peripheral blood. The CDR3 region has the DNA TGCGCCAGCAGTGTGGGGACAGGGCCCCCGAACACTGAAGCTTTCTTT. Its protein product is CASSVGTGPPNTEAFF.